Below, one TCR beta chain is given with its context. The antigen is undetermined. For TCR beta, libraries came from quantitative 5'-RACE with molecular barcodes. MiXCR, applied by TCRdb to the 5' RACE reads, yields one record per CDR3 protein. The sample holds 100,000 to 150,000 distinct CDR3 sequences; 9.3% are singletons and the top ten take approximately 3.3%. The record originates from a study of CD8 T cells in ankylosing spondylitis. Overall study findings and caveats: Researchers report that disease-linked clones proved CD8+ and relatively rare in peripheral blood.

Specimen: blood, either unsorted or a sorted T cell fraction (not recorded which). The TCR comes from a male donor with ankylosing spondylitis or in good health (not recorded which).

CDR3: CASSYSGQGETQYF. DNA for the CDR3: TGTGCCAGCAGTTACTCGGGACAGGGGGAGACCCAGTACTTC. The gene calls are TRBV6-5 and TRBJ2-5, with 10 nucleotides matching TRBD1. The germline V gene encodes CDR1 MNHEY and CDR2 SVGAGI. V lost 0 bases, J lost 5 bases, and 0 bases stayed unmatched. The CDR3 is 14 amino acids.